The sequence of this T cell receptor beta chain was determined in a study of blood T cells in healthy people across ages. The CDR3 totals 14 residues. CDR1 SQVTM and CDR2 ANQGSEA come from the germline V gene. The J segment lost 4 bases and the V segment lost 6 bases, leaving 8 bases of the junction unmatched. The use of a sample-barcoded 5' primer and a J-beta primer mix characterized a second PCR of about 6 to 12 cycles. A single record per CDR3 protein comes from TCRdb applying MiXCR to the 5' RACE reads. The sample lists about 1.4 million distinct CDR3 sequences, 59% seen once, with roughly 6.3% in the top ten.

The sequence was collected from a man aged 18-30 years in good health. The sequenced sample was blood. The chain couples TRBV29-1 to TRBJ1-3; 8 nucleotides align to TRBD1. CDR3 residues: CSVEPGQEGNTIYF. CDR3 DNA: TGCAGCGTCGAACCGGGACAGGAGGGAAACACCATATATTTT.